This T cell receptor (beta chain) emerged from a study of blood T cell repertoires in COVID-19 (dated by TCRdb to the early 2020s). General notes on the study: Samples covering the acute and convalescent phases of COVID-19 were provided by collaborators in the United States, Italy and Spain. The prospective study material was composed of cDNA or gDNA derived from T cells, B-cell-depleted T cells, or PBMCs. A freely available public database, intended as a resource for researchers studying the immune response to SARS-CoV-2, is where the repertoires were released. The dataset comprised deeply sampled blood TCRbeta repertoires from subjects exposed to, actively infected with, or recovered from COVID-19. Where HLA class I and class II types were available, the types were taken from metadata supplied by the sample provider, not from assay-based typing. Sample metadata almost always included a de-identified subject ID, COVID-19 status, age in years and sex. Samples were obtained from the ongoing ImmuneRACE study (first 160 participants) and from 950 to 1,500 subjects provided by 6 global collaborators. Results and caveats for the whole study, not just this receptor: How much clinical and demographic metadata was included differed by source and by participant, and the metadata was provided uncurated.

Collaborating institutions collected whole blood in K2EDTA tubes following their own protocols. For TCRbeta analysis, collaborators shipped samples in one of three forms: frozen whole blood, isolated PBMCs, or DNA extracted from either of those sample types. TCRbeta CDR3 regions were amplified from genomic DNA using the immunoSEQ Assay, a bias-controlled multiplex PCR. The authors' analysis ran thus. Nucleated cell counts per sample were estimated from amplification of reference gene primers within the assay. To quantify the absolute abundance of each unique TCRbeta CDR3 rearrangement, sequence reads were collapsed and filtered. Productive Simpson clonality was computed per sample as the square root of Simpson's diversity index over productive rearrangements. The table comes from immuneACCESS by way of TCRdb, which keeps in-frame sequences with V and J called. Part of the clones is missing from these tables; in studies checked, under half for an unresolved V gene and the rest for unknown reasons. V, J and clone size are taken as reported in that table, and D and trimming were inferred from the DNA itself. The sample table shows hundreds of thousands of clones, and just under 85% are seen once. The top ten hold about 9% of the sample.

Note on this clone: It lacks a known antigen. No qualities accompany the bases; no much larger clone lies one base away.

The CDR3 runs 15 amino acids, cysteine and phenylalanine included. The only DNA kept is the CDR3, 45 bases in frame from the first base. The germline ends are 10 bases apart after V is trimmed by 4 bases and J by 3 bases. The germline V gene encodes CDR1 MNHNY and CDR2 SVGAGI (reference sequence). The sequencing sample was made of peripheral blood. The receptor comes from a man older than 75 with acute or convalescent COVID-19. The chain is made from TRBV6-6 and TRBJ2-6; TRBD1 might be the D gene, on 6 matching bases. The DNA is as follows: TGTGCCAGCAGTTTAGGGGGAAGTGGGGCCAACGTCCTGACTTTC. This sequence encodes CASSLGGSGANVLTF.